These 17 T cell receptor beta chains came from one sample sequenced in a study of T cell clonotyping in hematopoietic cell transplantation. Method: immunoSEQ multiplex PCR; TCRdb's copy keeps in-frame clones and lacks some. The repertoire holds some 16,000 clones, with 93% as singletons. Time point here: recipient sample about 28 days before transplant, after cytoreduction. The sample was peripheral blood mononuclear cells, taken before stem cell transplant. The receptors come from a man between 18 and 29 years old with biphenotypic leukemia. Some clones in this sample may be carry-over from other donors' samples.

This chain uses TRBV2 with TRBJ2-7, with 7 bases that match TRBD2. CDR3 length: 16 residues. Germline V gene lookup returns CDR1 SNHLY and CDR2 FYNNEI. The J segment lost 4 bases and the V segment lost 7 bases, leaving 16 bases of the junction unmatched. The CDR3 DNA follows: TGTGCCAGCACCTTTGGGGGGGGACTCACACCTTACGAGCAGTACTTC. This gives the protein CASTFGGGLTPYEQYF.

The rearrangement links TRBV7-2 to TRBJ1-5; the D gene is possibly TRBD1 (5 bases). The CDR3 is 15 residues long. V lost 1 base and J lost 9, with 16 bases in between. The germline CDR1 and CDR2 sequences are SGHTA and FQGNSA. The CDR3 is CASSLVGQGISPQHF. DNA of the CDR3: TGTGCCAGCAGCTTAGTCGGTCAGGGAATTTCGCCCCAGCATTTT.

The chain employs TRBV19 and TRBJ1-1, with 9 bases fitting TRBD1. In germline, CDR1 is LNHDA, CDR2 SQIVND (reference sequence). V lost 5 bases to trimming and J lost 6 bases; unmatched junction nucleotides: 10. The CDR3 consists of 15 residues. In DNA form, the CDR3 reads TGTGCCAGTAGTTCTCTCGGGACAGGGAGGTCTGAAGCTTTCTTT. Translating gives CASSSLGTGRSEAFF.

This chain links TRBV5-6 with TRBJ2-3; D uncertain. The length of the CDR3 is 13 residues. Germline-derived CDR1 and CDR2 are SGHDT and YYEEEE. V was trimmed by 0 bases and J by 3 bases, leaving 5 bases between them. CDR3 coding DNA: TGTGCCAGCAGCTTGGAGCCAACAGATACGCAGTATTTT. Encoded protein: CASSLEPTDTQYF. Supplemented by reference TRBV5-6 and TRBJ2-3, the full variable domain reads DAGVTQSPTHLIKTRGQQVTLRCSPKSGHDTVSWYQQALGQGPQFIFQYYEEEERQRGNFPDRFSGHQFPNYSSELNVNALLLGDSALYLCASSLEPTDTQYFGPGTRLTVL.

The chain is built from TRBV9 and TRBJ2-3, with 15 bases identical to TRBD2. After removal of 4 bases from V and 3 bases from J, the junction contained 9 bases not matched to a gene. The CDR3 contains 18 residues. Looked up from germline, CDR1 is SGDLS and CDR2 is YYNGEE. CDR3 region: CASSSWTSGRAQTDTQYF. The DNA for the CDR3 is TGTGCCAGCAGCTCCTGGACTAGCGGGAGGGCCCAAACAGATACGCAGTATTTT.

The V call is TRBV5-1, the J call TRBJ2-5; 9 bases are shared with TRBD1. Germline V gene lookup returns CDR1 SGHRS and CDR2 YFSETQ. V was pared by 1 base and J by 7 bases, with 17 bases of the junction left unmatched. CDR3 size: 18 residues. The CDR3 nucleotides are TGCGCCAGCAGCTTGCATATGTACCTACAGGGGGCCTCGGGGACCCAGTACTTC. Translation: CASSLHMYLQGASGTQYF. Full variable domain (missing parts from reference TRBV5-1 and TRBJ2-5): KAGVTQTPRYLIKTRGQQVTLSCSPISGHRSVSWYQQTPGQGLQFLFEYFSETQRNKGNFPGRFSGRQFSNSRSEMNVSTLELGDSALYLCASSLHMYLQGASGTQYFGPGTRLLVL.

V gene TRBV30 combines with J gene TRBJ1-1; tentative D call: TRBD1 (5 bases). The V gene's germline CDR1 is GTSNPN and CDR2 SVGIG (reference sequence). CDR3 length: 14 residues. Trimming removed 0 bases at V and 8 bases at J, with 16 bases between. The CDR3 region is CAWSVQAASAEAFF. The CDR3 bases are TGTGCCTGGAGTGTACAGGCCGCGAGCGCGGAAGCTTTCTTT. The full variable domain, completed using reference TRBV30 and TRBJ1-1, is SQTIHQWPATLVQPVGSPLSLECTVEGTSNPNLYWYRQAAGRGLQLLFYSVGIGQISSEVPQNLSASRPQDRQFILSSKKLLLSDSGFYLCAWSVQAASAEAFFGQGTRLTVV.

This sequence joins TRBV18 and TRBJ1-2; 8 nucleotides agree with TRBD1. Germline-derived CDR1 and CDR2 are KGHSH and LQKENI. CDR3 length equals 12 residues. V lost 6 bases to trimming and J lost 4 bases; unmatched junction nucleotides: 1. The CDR3 here is CASSTGGYGYTF. The CDR3 DNA reads TGTGCCAGCTCTACAGGGGGCTATGGCTACACCTTC.

This clone appeared a single time. The rearrangement joins TRBV27 to TRBJ2-3, with TRBD1 matching over 11 bases. The ends lost 3 bases at V and 5 bases at J; junction bases unmatched: 7. The length of the CDR3 is 16 residues. The germline V gene has CDR1 MNHEY and CDR2 SMNVEV (reference sequence). CDR3 protein: CASSFYRDRGGDTQYF. CDR3 sequence (DNA): TGTGCCAGCAGTTTCTACCGGGACAGGGGGGGAGATACGCAGTATTTT.

The chain joins TRBV7-2 to TRBJ1-2; D gene uncertain. This CDR3 region has 14 residues. Germline CDR1 SGHTA, CDR2 FQGNSA. The V gene lost 1 base and the J gene lost 0 bases, with 6 bases spanning the gap. Here the CDR3 reads CASSLDGSNYGYTF. In DNA form, the CDR3 reads TGTGCCAGCAGCTTAGATGGTTCTAACTATGGCTACACCTTC. The full variable domain, completed using reference TRBV7-2 and TRBJ1-2, is GAGVSQSPSNKVTEKGKDVELRCDPISGHTALYWYRQSLGQGLEFLIYFQGNSAPDKSGLPSDRFSAERTGGSVSTLTIQRTQQEDSAVYLCASSLDGSNYGYTFGSGTRLTVV.

As regards this clone: This specimen includes other DNA sequences encoding the same CDR3. The chain uses TRBV5-6 and TRBJ2-7, with D possibly being TRBD2 (6 bases). Trimming took 0 bases from V and 3 from J, leaving 10 bases between them. This CDR3 is 14 amino acids long. Germline CDR1 and CDR2: SGHDT and YYEEEE. The CDR3 DNA is TGTGCCAGCAGCTTGGGGCGGGGCTTCTACGAGCAGTACTTC. This codes for CASSLGRGFYEQYF. Full variable domain (outside the CDR3, taken from reference TRBV5-6 and TRBJ2-7): DAGVTQSPTHLIKTRGQQVTLRCSPKSGHDTVSWYQQALGQGPQFIFQYYEEEERQRGNFPDRFSGHQFPNYSSELNVNALLLGDSALYLCASSLGRGFYEQYFGPGTRLTVT.

The chain joins TRBV4-3 to TRBJ1-6, with TRBD1 as a possible D gene (6 bases). CDR1 is LGHNA, CDR2 YSLEER, per germline. The CDR3 runs to 16 residues. Trimming pared 0 bases from V and 10 bases from J, leaving 16 bases between. CDR3 protein: CASSQDRGKAGSPLHF. The CDR3 region has the DNA TGCGCCAGCAGCCAAGATAGGGGGAAGGCAGGCTCACCCCTCCACTTT.

The rearrangement joins TRBV18 to TRBJ1-2; 8 bases agree with TRBD1. CDR1 is KGHSH and CDR2 is LQKENI in the germline V gene. The CDR3 has 14 amino acids. V lost 2 bases to trimming and J lost 4 bases; unmatched junction nucleotides: 3. This CDR3 reads CASSPGQGGYGYTF. The CDR3 region has the DNA TGTGCCAGCTCACCAGGACAGGGCGGCTATGGCTACACCTTC.

J is TRBJ1-2 and V is TRBV6-5, with TRBD1 matching over 7 bases. The germline gives CDR1 MNHEY, CDR2 SVGAGI. The CDR3 runs to 14 residues. Losses at the gene ends were 6 bases for V and 4 bases for J; bases not matched to a gene: 8. The chain's CDR3 is CASRKLRDSYGYTF. The DNA for the CDR3 is TGTGCCAGCAGGAAACTCAGGGACAGCTATGGCTACACCTTC.

The V gene is TRBV5-5, the J gene TRBJ1-2; 7 nucleotides line up with TRBD1. The junction had 4 bases not matched to a gene; V was cut back by 7 bases and J by 4 bases. Per the germline V gene, CDR1 is SGHKS and CDR2 is YYEKEE (reference sequence). CDR3 size: 12 residues. CDR3 sequence reads: CASHTGAYGYTF. The DNA for the CDR3 is TGTGCCAGCCACACAGGGGCCTATGGCTACACCTTC.

The rearrangement joins TRBV10-2 to TRBJ1-1; TRBD1 agrees at 10 bases. This CDR3 spans 15 amino acids. The trim removed 2 bases at V and 4 bases at J, leaving 4 bases unmatched. Germline-derived CDR1 and CDR2 are WSHSY and SAAADI. The CDR3 reads CASSEGTGASTEAFF. The CDR3 DNA follows: TGCGCCAGCAGTGAGGGGACAGGGGCGAGCACTGAAGCTTTCTTT.

The gene calls are TRBV10-2 and TRBJ1-1, with a tentative D call TRBD1 (6 bases). CDR3 size: 12 residues. With 8 bases removed from V and 1 base from J, the gap between germline ends came to 8 bases. Germline V lookup: CDR1 WSHSY, CDR2 SAAADI. The CDR3: CASLTGNTEAFF. The CDR3 region has the DNA TGCGCCAGCCTGACAGGGAACACTGAAGCTTTCTTT.